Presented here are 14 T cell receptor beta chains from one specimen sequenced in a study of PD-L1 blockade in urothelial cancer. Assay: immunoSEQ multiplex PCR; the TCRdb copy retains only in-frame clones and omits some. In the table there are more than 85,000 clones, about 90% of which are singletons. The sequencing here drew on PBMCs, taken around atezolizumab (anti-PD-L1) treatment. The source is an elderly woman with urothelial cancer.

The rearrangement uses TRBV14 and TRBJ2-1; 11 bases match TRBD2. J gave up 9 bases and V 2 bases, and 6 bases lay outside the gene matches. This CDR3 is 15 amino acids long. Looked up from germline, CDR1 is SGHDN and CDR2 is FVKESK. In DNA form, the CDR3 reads TGTGCCAGCAGCCAATTTACTAGCGGGAGTTCTGAGCAGTTCTTC. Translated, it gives CASSQFTSGSSEQFF.

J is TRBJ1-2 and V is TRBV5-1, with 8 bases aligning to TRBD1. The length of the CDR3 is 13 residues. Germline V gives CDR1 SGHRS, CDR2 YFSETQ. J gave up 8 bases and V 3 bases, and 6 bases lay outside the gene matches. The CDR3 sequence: CASSSGQGSGYTF. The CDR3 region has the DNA TGCGCCAGCAGCTCAGGACAGGGTTCCGGCTACACCTTC.

CDR3 DNA: TGTGCCAGCAGTGAATACGGGGGGAGAGGCAATCAGCCCCAGCATTTT. It translates to CASSEYGGRGNQPQHF. The chain carries TRBV6-1 and TRBJ1-5; D might be TRBD1 (5 bases). From germline, CDR1 is MNHNS and CDR2 SASEGT. The CDR3 sequence is 16 residues long. Trimming took 2 bases from V and 2 from J, leaving 13 bases between them.

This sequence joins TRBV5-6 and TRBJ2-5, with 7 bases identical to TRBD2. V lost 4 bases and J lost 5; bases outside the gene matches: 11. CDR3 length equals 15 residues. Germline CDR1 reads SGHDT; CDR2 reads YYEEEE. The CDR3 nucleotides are TGTGCCAGCAGCGCGGGGGTCAGGGCTTGGGAGACCCAGTACTTC. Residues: CASSAGVRAWETQYF. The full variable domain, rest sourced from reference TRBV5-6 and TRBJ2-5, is DAGVTQSPTHLIKTRGQQVTLRCSPKSGHDTVSWYQQALGQGPQFIFQYYEEEERQRGNFPDRFSGHQFPNYSSELNVNALLLGDSALYLCASSAGVRAWETQYFGPGTRLLVL.

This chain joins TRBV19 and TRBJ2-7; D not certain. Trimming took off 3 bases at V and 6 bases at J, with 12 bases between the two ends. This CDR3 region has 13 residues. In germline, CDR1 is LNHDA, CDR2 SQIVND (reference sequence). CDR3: CASSIRPAGEQYF. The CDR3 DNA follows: TGTGCCAGTAGTATCAGGCCGGCCGGCGAGCAGTACTTC.

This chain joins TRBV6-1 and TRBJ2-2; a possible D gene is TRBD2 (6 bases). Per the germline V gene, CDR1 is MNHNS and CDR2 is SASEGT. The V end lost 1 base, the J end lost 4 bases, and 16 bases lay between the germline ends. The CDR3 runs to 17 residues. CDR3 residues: CASSEGAGFGLTGELFF. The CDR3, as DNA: TGTGCCAGCAGTGAAGGTGCGGGGTTTGGGCTCACCGGGGAGCTGTTTTTT.

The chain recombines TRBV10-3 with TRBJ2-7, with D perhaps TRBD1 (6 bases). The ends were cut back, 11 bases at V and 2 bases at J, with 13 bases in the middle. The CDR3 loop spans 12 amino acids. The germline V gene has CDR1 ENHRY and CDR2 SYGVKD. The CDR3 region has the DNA TGTGCCGCCCGGGACACGCCCTACGAGCAGTACTTC. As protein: CAARDTPYEQYF.

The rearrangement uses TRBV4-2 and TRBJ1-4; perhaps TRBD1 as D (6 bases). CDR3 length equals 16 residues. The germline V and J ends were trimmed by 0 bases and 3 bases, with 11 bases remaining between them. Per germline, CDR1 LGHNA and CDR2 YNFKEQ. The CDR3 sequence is CASSQEWAGANEKLFF. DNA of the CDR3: TGTGCCAGCAGCCAAGAGTGGGCAGGGGCTAATGAAAAACTGTTTTTT.

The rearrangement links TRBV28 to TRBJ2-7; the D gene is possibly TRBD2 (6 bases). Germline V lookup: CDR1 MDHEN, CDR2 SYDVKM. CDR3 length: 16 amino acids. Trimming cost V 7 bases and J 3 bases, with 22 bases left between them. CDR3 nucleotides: TGTGCCAGCACCCCAGGAGGCGGAGGGAGGTACTACGAGCAGTACTTC. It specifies CASTPGGGGRYYEQYF.

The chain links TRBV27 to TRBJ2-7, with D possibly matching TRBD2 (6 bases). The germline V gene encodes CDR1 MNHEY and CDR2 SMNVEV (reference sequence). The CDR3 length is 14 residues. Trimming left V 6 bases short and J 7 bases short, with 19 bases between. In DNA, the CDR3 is TGTGCCAGCAGCTGGGGGGTGACCTACGAAGAGCAGTACTTC. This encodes CASSWGVTYEEQYF.

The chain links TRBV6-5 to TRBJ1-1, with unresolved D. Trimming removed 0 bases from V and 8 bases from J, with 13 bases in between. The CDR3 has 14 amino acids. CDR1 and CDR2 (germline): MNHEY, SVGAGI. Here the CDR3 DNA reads TGTGCCAGCAGTTACTCTCAGACAACACCCGAAGCTTTCTTT. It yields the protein CASSYSQTTPEAFF.

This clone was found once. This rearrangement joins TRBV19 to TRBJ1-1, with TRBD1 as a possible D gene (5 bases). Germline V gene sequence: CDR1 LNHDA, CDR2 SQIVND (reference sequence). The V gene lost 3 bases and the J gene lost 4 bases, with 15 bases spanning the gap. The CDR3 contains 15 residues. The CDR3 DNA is TGTGCCAGTAGTATGGGCGGGGCCGGGGGCACTGAAGCTTTCTTT. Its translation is CASSMGGAGGTEAFF.

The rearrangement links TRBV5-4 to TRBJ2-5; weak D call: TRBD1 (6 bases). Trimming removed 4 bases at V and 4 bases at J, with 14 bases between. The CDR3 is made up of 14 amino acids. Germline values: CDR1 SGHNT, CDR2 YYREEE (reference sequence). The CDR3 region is CASSPPRGRETQYF. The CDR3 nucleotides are TGTGCCAGCAGCCCACCCAGGGGTCGAGAGACCCAGTACTTC.

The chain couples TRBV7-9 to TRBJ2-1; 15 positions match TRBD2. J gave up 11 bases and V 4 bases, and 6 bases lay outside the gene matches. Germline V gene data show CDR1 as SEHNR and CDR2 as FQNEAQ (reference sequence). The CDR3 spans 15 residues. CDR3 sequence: CASSSPGLAGGKQFF. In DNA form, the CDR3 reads TGTGCCAGCAGCTCCCCAGGACTAGCGGGAGGGAAGCAGTTCTTC.